Following are 14 T cell receptor beta chains from one sample sequenced in a study of cytomegalovirus exposure and HLA in healthy donors (dated by TCRdb to about 2017). Library creation used the immunoSEQ multiplex PCR assay. For the multiplex PCR, a mixture combining 60 forward primers for TCR Vbeta segments and 13 reverse primers for TCR Jbeta segments was used. The table comes from immuneACCESS by way of TCRdb, which keeps in-frame sequences with V and J called. Part of the clones is missing from these tables; in studies checked, under half for an unresolved V gene and the rest for unknown reasons. This sample's clone table shows 150,000 to 200,000 clones. Of the sample, 1.3% falls within the top ten clones. Sequencing input: PBMCs. The origin of the receptors is a woman in her fifties or sixties in good health and CMV-seronegative.

The CDR3 here is CAISVTGENGETQYF. The DNA of the CDR3 is TGTGCCATCAGTGTGACAGGGGAGAATGGGGAGACCCAGTACTTC. The chain has TRBV10-3 and TRBJ2-5, with TRBD1 identical over 8 bases. Trimming cost V 4 bases and J 5 bases; bases outside gene matches: 9. The V gene's germline CDR1 is ENHRY and CDR2 SYGVKD. The CDR3 totals 15 residues.

The rearrangement joins TRBV6-6 to TRBJ2-1; D is uncertain. Trimming pared 6 bases from V and 7 bases from J, leaving 13 bases between. Germline V gene lookup returns CDR1 MNHNY and CDR2 SVGAGI (reference sequence). This CDR3 contains 13 residues. The CDR3 spells CASSPQPENEQFF. CDR3 sequence (DNA): TGTGCCAGCAGCCCTCAGCCGGAGAATGAGCAGTTCTTC.

This chain connects TRBV7-2 to TRBJ2-7, with 14 bases matching TRBD2. This CDR3 has 18 amino acids. Germline CDR1 and CDR2: SGHTA and FQGNSA. V lost 5 bases and J lost 0; bases outside the gene matches: 9. Written as DNA, the CDR3 is TGTGCCAGCAGCGCCGGGACTAGCGGGGGCCCGAGCTCCTACGAGCAGTACTTC. Its translation: CASSAGTSGGPSSYEQYF.

The chain combines TRBV11-2 with TRBJ2-5; 11 nucleotides agree with TRBD2. The CDR3 has 18 residues. V was clipped by 2 bases and J by 4 bases; unmatched bases: 12. Germline values: CDR1 SGHAT, CDR2 FQNNGV. CDR3 sequence: CASSLRGSLAGVAETQYF. DNA for the CDR3: TGTGCCAGCAGCTTACGGGGGTCACTAGCGGGAGTGGCAGAGACCCAGTACTTC. Complete variable domain (other parts from reference TRBV11-2 and TRBJ2-5): EAGVAQSPRYKIIEKRQSVAFWCNPISGHATLYWYQQILGQGPKLLIQFQNNGVVDDSQLPKDRFSAERLKGVDSTLKIQPAKLEDSAVYLCASSLRGSLAGVAETQYFGPGTRLLVL.

The chain couples TRBV25-1 to TRBJ2-1; weak D call: TRBD2 (7 bases). The CDR3 runs 14 residues. Trimming stripped 1 base from V and 15 bases from J, with 19 bases between. Germline V gene sequence: CDR1 MGHDK, CDR2 SYGVNS. The CDR3 sequence is CASSESRGRAVPFF. The DNA of the CDR3 is TGTGCCAGCAGTGAATCGAGGGGGAGGGCCGTTCCGTTCTTC.

In DNA, the CDR3 is TGTGCCAGCAGGTTAACAGGGCCCTACGAGCAGTACTTC. Encoded protein: CASRLTGPYEQYF. The rearrangement joins TRBV6-5 to TRBJ2-7; D perhaps matches TRBD1 (6 bases). The CDR3 extends over 13 amino acids. Deletions cut 6 bases from V and 2 bases from J, with 11 bases between. In germline, CDR1 is MNHEY, CDR2 SVGAGI.

The CDR3 protein is CASTAYRGPGTGELFF. As DNA, the CDR3 is TGTGCCAGCACAGCATACAGGGGGCCGGGCACCGGGGAGCTGTTTTTT. This chain joins TRBV2 and TRBJ2-2; 9 nucleotides align to TRBD1. CDR3 length: 16 residues. The germline V gene encodes CDR1 SNHLY and CDR2 FYNNEI. The ends lost 7 bases at V and 4 bases at J; junction bases unmatched: 10.

The rearrangement uses TRBV19 and TRBJ1-5, with TRBD1 matching over 8 bases. Germline CDR1 LNHDA, CDR2 SQIVND (reference sequence). This CDR3 has 17 residues. J lost 4 bases, V lost 1 base, and 9 bases had no gene match. The CDR3 spells CASSIARIGTGNQPQHF. In nucleotides, the CDR3 is TGTGCCAGTAGTATAGCAAGGATTGGGACAGGTAATCAGCCCCAGCATTTT.

This chain uses TRBV4-1 with TRBJ1-1; D is possibly TRBD1 (5 bases). The CDR3 contains 15 residues. The V gene lost 0 bases and the J gene lost 4 bases, with 12 bases spanning the gap. The germline V gene has CDR1 MGHRA and CDR2 YSYEKL. Here the CDR3 DNA reads TGCGCCAGCAGCCAAGATGGAAGGGGCGTCACTGAAGCTTTCTTT. Residues: CASSQDGRGVTEAFF.

This sequence joins TRBV2 and TRBJ1-2, with 7 bases that match TRBD1. This CDR3 is 13 amino acids long. Losses at the gene ends were 9 bases for V and 1 base for J; bases not matched to a gene: 5. CDR1 SNHLY and CDR2 FYNNEI come from the germline V gene. The CDR3 region has the DNA TGTGCCAGGACGGGACAGTTTAACTATGGCTACACCTTC. This sequence encodes CARTGQFNYGYTF.

This CDR3 reads CASSPRQDQPQHF. In DNA, the CDR3 is TGTGCCAGTAGTCCTAGACAGGACCAGCCCCAGCATTTT. J is TRBJ1-5 and V is TRBV19, with D possibly matching TRBD1 (6 bases). The CDR3 consists of 13 residues. CDR1 is LNHDA and CDR2 is SQIVND in the germline V gene (reference sequence). V lost 5 bases, J lost 7 bases, and 12 bases lay in between.

V is TRBV11-2 and J is TRBJ2-2; D uncertain. Germline-derived CDR1 and CDR2 are SGHAT and FQNNGV. The V end lost 2 bases, the J end lost 1 base, and 8 bases lay between the germline ends. CDR3 length: 15 residues. The CDR3 here is CASSLNFGNTGELFF. CDR3 coding DNA: TGTGCCAGCAGCTTAAATTTCGGGAACACCGGGGAGCTGTTTTTT.

This sequence joins TRBV11-1 and TRBJ1-1; D call uncertain. The germline gives CDR1 SGHAT, CDR2 FQDESV (reference sequence). Trimming cost V 7 bases and J 3 bases, with 15 bases left between them. The CDR3 is 14 amino acids. CDR3 nucleotides: TGTGCCAGCAACCTAGCGGCGGCAGACACTGAAGCTTTCTTT. It is translated as CASNLAAADTEAFF.

V and J are TRBV6-6 and TRBJ2-1; 7 bases line up with TRBD2. The germline V gene encodes CDR1 MNHNY and CDR2 SVGAGI (reference sequence). The CDR3 runs 10 residues. With 8 bases clipped from V and 8 bases from J, the junction kept 0 bases outside the gene matches. The CDR3 region has the DNA TGTGCCAGCCGGGGGGATGAGCAGTTCTTC. It codes for CASRGDEQFF.